The text below deals with one T cell receptor (beta chain). Using immunoSEQ multiplex PCR, the repertoire was profiled, and TCRdb retains in-frame clones only, with some absent. The sample consists of more than 85,000 clones, roughly 92% of them appearing once. This record belongs to a study of T cell responses to AZD1222 COVID-19 vaccine. Between the trimmed V and J ends, which lost 5 bases and 1 base, there was a span of 11 bases. Germline assignment: CDR1 MDHEN and CDR2 SYDVKM. The CDR3 is made up of 14 amino acids. The specimen was peripheral blood, collected on day 0 of AZD1222 vaccination. The clonotype originates from an adult in good health. V is TRBV28 and J is TRBJ1-1; D gene uncertain. CDR3 sequence: CASSLTLSNTEAFF. The CDR3 DNA follows: TGTGCCAGCAGTCTCACATTGTCGAACACTGAAGCTTTCTTT.